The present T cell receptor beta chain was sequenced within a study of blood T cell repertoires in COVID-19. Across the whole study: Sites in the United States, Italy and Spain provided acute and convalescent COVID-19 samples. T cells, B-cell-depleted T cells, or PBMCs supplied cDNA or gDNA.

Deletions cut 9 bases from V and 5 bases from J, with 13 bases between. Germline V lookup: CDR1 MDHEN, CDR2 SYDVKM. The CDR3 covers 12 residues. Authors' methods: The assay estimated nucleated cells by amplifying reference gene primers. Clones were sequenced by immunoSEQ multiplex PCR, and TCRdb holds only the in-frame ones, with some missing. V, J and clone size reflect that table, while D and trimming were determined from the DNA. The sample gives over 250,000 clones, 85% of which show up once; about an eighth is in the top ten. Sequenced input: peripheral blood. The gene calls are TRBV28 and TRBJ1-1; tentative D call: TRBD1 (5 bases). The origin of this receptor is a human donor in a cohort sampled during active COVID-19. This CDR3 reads CASLRGRTEAFF. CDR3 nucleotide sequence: TGTGCCAGTCTCCGGGGGAGAACTGAAGCTTTCTTT. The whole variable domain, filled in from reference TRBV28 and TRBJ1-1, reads DVKVTQSSRYLVKRTGEKVFLECVQDMDHENMFWYRQDPGLGLRLIYFSYDVKMKEKGDIPEGYSVSREKKERFSLILESASTNQTSMYLCASLRGRTEAFFGQGTRLTVV.